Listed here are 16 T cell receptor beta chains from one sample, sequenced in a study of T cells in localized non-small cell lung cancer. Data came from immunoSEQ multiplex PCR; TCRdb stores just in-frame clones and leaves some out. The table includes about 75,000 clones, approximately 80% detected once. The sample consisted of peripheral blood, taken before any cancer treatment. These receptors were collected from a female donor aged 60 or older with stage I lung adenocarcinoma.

The CDR3: CASSLALTGRGEAFF. The CDR3 DNA follows: TGTGCCAGCAGCTTAGCTTTGACAGGGCGGGGTGAAGCTTTCTTT. J is TRBJ1-1 and V is TRBV7-2; TRBD1 matches 7 bases. V shed 0 bases and J 7 bases; nucleotides not matched to a gene: 8. The germline CDR1 and CDR2 sequences are SGHTA and FQGNSA. The CDR3 contains 15 residues. The variable domain in full, completed from reference TRBV7-2 and TRBJ1-1, reads GAGVSQSPSNKVTEKGKDVELRCDPISGHTALYWYRQSLGQGLEFLIYFQGNSAPDKSGLPSDRFSAERTGGSVSTLTIQRTQQEDSAVYLCASSLALTGRGEAFFGQGTRLTVV.

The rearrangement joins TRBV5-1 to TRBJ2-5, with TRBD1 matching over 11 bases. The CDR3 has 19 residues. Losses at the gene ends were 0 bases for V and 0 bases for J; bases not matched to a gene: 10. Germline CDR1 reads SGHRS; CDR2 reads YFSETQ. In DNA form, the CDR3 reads TGCGCCAGCAGCTTGGGAGGGGACAGGGGGTTCGGTAACCAAGAGACCCAGTACTTC. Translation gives CASSLGGDRGFGNQETQYF.

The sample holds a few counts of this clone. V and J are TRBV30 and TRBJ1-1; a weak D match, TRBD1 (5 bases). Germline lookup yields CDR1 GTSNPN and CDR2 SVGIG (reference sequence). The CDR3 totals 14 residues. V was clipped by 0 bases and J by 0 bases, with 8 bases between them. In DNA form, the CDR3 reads TGTGCCTGGAGTGTCCCAGGGTTGAACACTGAAGCTTTCTTT. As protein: CAWSVPGLNTEAFF.

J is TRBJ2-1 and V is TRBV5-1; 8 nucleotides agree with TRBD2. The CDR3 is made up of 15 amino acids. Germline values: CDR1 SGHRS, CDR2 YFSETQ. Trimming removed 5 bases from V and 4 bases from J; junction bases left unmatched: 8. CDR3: CASRFLAGPYNEQFF. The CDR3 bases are TGCGCCAGCAGATTCCTAGCGGGCCCGTACAATGAGCAGTTCTTC.

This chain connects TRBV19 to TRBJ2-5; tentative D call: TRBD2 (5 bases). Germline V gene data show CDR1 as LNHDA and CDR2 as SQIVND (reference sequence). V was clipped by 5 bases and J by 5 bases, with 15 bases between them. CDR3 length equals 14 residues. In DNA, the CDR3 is TGTGCCAGTAGTGTCGAAGGGAGATGGGAGACCCAGTACTTC. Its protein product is CASSVEGRWETQYF.

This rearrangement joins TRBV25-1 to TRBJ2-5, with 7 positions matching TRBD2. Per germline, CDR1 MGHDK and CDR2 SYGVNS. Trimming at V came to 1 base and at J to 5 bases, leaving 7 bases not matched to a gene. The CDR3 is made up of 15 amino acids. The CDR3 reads CASSELGGRGETQYF. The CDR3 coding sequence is TGTGCCAGCAGTGAATTAGGCGGGAGAGGGGAGACCCAGTACTTC.

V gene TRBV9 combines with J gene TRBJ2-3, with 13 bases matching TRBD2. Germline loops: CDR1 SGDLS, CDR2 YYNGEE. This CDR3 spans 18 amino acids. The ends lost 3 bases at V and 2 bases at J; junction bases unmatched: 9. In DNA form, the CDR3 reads TGTGCCAGCAGCGCGGGACTAGCGGGGCTTGGGAACACAGATACGCAGTATTTT. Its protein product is CASSAGLAGLGNTDTQYF.

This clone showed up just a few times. CDR3 nucleotides: TGTGCCAGCAGTGCCCCCTTGGAGCAGTACTTC. Amino acids: CASSAPLEQYF. The J gene is TRBJ2-7, the V gene TRBV2; D gene unclear. Per the germline V gene, CDR1 is SNHLY and CDR2 is FYNNEI. The CDR3 is 11 amino acids. V lost 4 bases and J 7 bases, leaving 8 bases between the germline ends. Full variable domain (missing parts from reference TRBV2 and TRBJ2-7): EPEVTQTPSHQVTQMGQEVILRCVPISNHLYFYWYRQILGQKVEFLVSFYNNEISEKSEIFDDQFSVERPDGSNFTLKIRSTKLEDSAMYFCASSAPLEQYFGPGTRLTVT.

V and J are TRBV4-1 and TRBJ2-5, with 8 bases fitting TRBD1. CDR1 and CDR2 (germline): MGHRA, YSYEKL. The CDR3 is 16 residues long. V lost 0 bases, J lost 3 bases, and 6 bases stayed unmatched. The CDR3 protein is CASSQDRTGNKETQYF. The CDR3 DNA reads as TGCGCCAGCAGCCAAGATCGGACAGGGAATAAAGAGACCCAGTACTTC.

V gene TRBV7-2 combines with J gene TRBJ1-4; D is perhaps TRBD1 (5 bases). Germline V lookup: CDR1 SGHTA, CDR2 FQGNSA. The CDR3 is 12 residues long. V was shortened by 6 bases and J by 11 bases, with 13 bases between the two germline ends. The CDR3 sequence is CASRLMGGKLFF. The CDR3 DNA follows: TGTGCCAGCAGGCTCATGGGGGGTAAACTGTTTTTT.

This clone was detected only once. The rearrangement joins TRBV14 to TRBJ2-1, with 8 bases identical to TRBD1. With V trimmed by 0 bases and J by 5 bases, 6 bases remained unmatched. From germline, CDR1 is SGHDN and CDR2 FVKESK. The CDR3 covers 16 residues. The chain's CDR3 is CASSQDSGGFNNEQFF. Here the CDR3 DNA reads TGTGCCAGCAGCCAAGATTCAGGGGGCTTTAACAATGAGCAGTTCTTC.

This CDR3 reads CASSFRQGTGANVLTF. CDR3 bases: TGCGCCAGCAGCTTCCGCCAGGGGACTGGGGCCAACGTCCTGACTTTC. This chain links TRBV5-1 with TRBJ2-6, with D possibly being TRBD1 (6 bases). CDR1 is SGHRS and CDR2 is YFSETQ in the germline V gene. There are 16 residues in the CDR3. V lost 2 bases and J 2 bases, leaving 11 bases between the germline ends. The variable domain in full, completed from reference TRBV5-1 and TRBJ2-6, reads KAGVTQTPRYLIKTRGQQVTLSCSPISGHRSVSWYQQTPGQGLQFLFEYFSETQRNKGNFPGRFSGRQFSNSRSEMNVSTLELGDSALYLCASSFRQGTGANVLTFGAGSRLTVL.

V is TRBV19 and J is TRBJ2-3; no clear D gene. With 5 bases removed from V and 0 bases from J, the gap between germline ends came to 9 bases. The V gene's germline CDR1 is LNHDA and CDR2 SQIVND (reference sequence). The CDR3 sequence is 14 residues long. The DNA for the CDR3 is TGTGCCAGTAGTCTCACTCCTAGCACAGATACGCAGTATTTT. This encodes CASSLTPSTDTQYF.

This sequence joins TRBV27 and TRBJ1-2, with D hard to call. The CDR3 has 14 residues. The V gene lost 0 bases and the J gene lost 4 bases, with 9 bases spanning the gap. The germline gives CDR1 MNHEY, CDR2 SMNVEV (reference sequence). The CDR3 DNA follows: TGTGCCAGCAGTTTATCGTCCAGCGTCTATGGCTACACCTTC. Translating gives CASSLSSSVYGYTF.

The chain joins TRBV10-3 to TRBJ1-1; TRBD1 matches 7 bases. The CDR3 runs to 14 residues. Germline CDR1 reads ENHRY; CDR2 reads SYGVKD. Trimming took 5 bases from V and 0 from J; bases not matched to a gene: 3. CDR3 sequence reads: CAISRQGLNTEAFF. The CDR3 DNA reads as TGTGCCATCAGTCGACAGGGTCTGAACACTGAAGCTTTCTTT.

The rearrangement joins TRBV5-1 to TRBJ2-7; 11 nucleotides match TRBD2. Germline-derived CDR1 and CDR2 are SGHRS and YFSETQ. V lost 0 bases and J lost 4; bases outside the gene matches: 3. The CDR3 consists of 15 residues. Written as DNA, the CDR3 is TGCGCCAGCAGCTTGGGACTAGCGGGGCTATACGAGCAGTACTTC. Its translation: CASSLGLAGLYEQYF.